The clone carrying this T cell receptor beta chain occurred a few times. The antigen remains unidentified. This entry is derived from a study of T-cell reconstitution after alpha-beta-depleted transplantation in children. Using unique molecular identifiers, the investigators prepared the TCRbeta library. TCRdb itself ran the PCR reads through MiXCR, one entry per CDR3 protein. Counted here are around 450,000 distinct CDR3 sequences, 15% to 20% occurring once; the ten biggest clones make up approximately 29%. Study findings and constraints: Approximately two months post-transplant, alpha-beta T cells reportedly originated from several hundred expanded graft clones.

Germline V gives CDR1 SQVTM, CDR2 ANQGSEA. The CDR3 is 12 residues long. V was trimmed by 7 bases and J by 6 bases, leaving 12 bases between them. Sample: PBMCs, mostly from graft donor cells, taken 360 days after TCRalphabeta/CD19-depleted stem cell transplant. The V gene is TRBV29-1, the J gene TRBJ2-2; unclear D gene. This TCR was recovered from a boy in the first two years of life who had a stem cell transplant for Wiskott-Aldrich syndrome, so the T cells may come from the graft donor. CDR3: CSAHHGPGELFF. CDR3 nucleotide sequence: TGCAGCGCCCATCACGGTCCCGGGGAGCTGTTTTTT.